Shown below are 4 T cell receptor beta chains from a single sample sequenced in a study of T cells in Graves' hyperthyroidism and ophthalmopathy (dated by TCRdb to 2018 to 2020). Libraries were made using multiplex PCR. TCRdb names Illumina HiSeq 2000 as the instrument used. TCR beta CDR3 regions were amplified from RNA transcripts. For the first round of RT-PCR on the TCR CDR3, the HTBI primer set was used together with the Qiagen OneStep RT-PCR kit. Using fastp trimming at Q25 and MiXCR clonotype assembly, TCRdb reanalyzed the public sequencing data and kept in-frame beta chains. Rows are combined by CDR3 protein, so each entry shows the most common genes and DNA. The sample profile shows 730,000 or so distinct CDR3 sequences; 18% of them were found once. The top ten clonotypes cover over 15% of the sample. Sample: blood. Receptors originate from a woman aged 45-60 years with Graves' hyperthyroidism that later progressed to Graves' ophthalmopathy.

The genes are TRBV4-1 and TRBJ2-2; TRBD2 agrees at 10 bases. The CDR3 spans 18 residues. Germline CDR1 reads MGHRA; CDR2 reads YSYEKL. V lost 1 base to trimming and J lost 3 bases; unmatched junction nucleotides: 8. CDR3 loop: CASSQGGLAGADTGELFF. The CDR3 bases are TGCGCCAGCAGCCAAGGGGGCCTAGCGGGGGCCGACACCGGGGAGCTGTTTTTT.

This clonotype was detected only a few times. The genes are TRBV19 and TRBJ2-3; 7 positions agree with TRBD2. J was trimmed by 1 base and V by 5 bases; bases with no gene match: 9. The CDR3 loop spans 16 amino acids. CDR1 is LNHDA and CDR2 is SQIVND in the germline V gene (reference sequence). This CDR3 reads CASSLLSAGGTDTQYF. The CDR3 region has the DNA TGTGCCAGTAGTCTCCTCTCCGCGGGGGGCACAGATACGCAGTATTTT.

This clonotype was seen at least ten times. This chain uses TRBV6-2 or TRBV6-3 with TRBJ1-1; D is unresolved. The CDR3 sequence is 14 residues long. The V gene lost 2 bases and the J gene lost 4 bases, with 11 bases spanning the gap. Germline lookup yields CDR1 MNHEY and CDR2 SVGEGT. The CDR3 DNA reads TGTGCCAGCAGTTACACCGATTGGGGCACTGAAGCTTTCTTT. This translates into CASSYTDWGTEAFF.

A word on this clonotype: A much larger clone sits a single nucleotide away, making a read error possible. It is likely a read error, because the conserved phenylalanine at the end of the CDR3 is missing. The gene calls are TRBV11-2 and TRBJ1-3, with D tentatively TRBD1 (6 bases). CDR1 SGHAT and CDR2 FQNNGV come from the germline V gene. This CDR3 region has 14 residues. Deletions cut 5 bases from V and 4 bases from J, with 12 bases between. The CDR3, as DNA: TGTGCCAGCAGCCCGGACAGTGTCGGAAACACCATATATCTT. This codes for CASSPDSVGNTIYL.